The subject of this entry is one T cell receptor (beta chain). Its antigen is currently unknown. V was trimmed by 2 bases and J by 10 bases, leaving 8 bases between them. This CDR3 comprises 12 residues. Germline V lookup: CDR1 MDHEN, CDR2 SYDVKM. Diagnosis rested on symptoms, serum thyroxine and TRAb, thyroid ultrasound, and orbital computed tomography. Using RNA transcripts as the source, TCR beta CDR3 regions were amplified. A first-round RT-PCR of the TCR CDR3 used the HTBI primer set. TCRdb re-called the multiplex PCR reads through MiXCR, storing one row per CDR3 protein. The data hold about 400,000 distinct CDR3 sequences, with roughly 15% observed a single time. The data stem from a study of T cells in Graves' hyperthyroidism and ophthalmopathy. Whole-study results and caveats: Blood also showed most of the thyroid clonotypes that were expanded above 0.001. The model made its ophthalmopathy prediction, and onset followed a median about 6.8 months later. Using 13 V-J features, a model discriminated ophthalmopathy from stable hyperthyroidism.

This chain uses TRBV28 with TRBJ1-4, with D unresolved. Sequencing was performed on blood. The clonotype originates from a woman aged 60-75 years with Graves' ophthalmopathy. In DNA form, the CDR3 reads TGTGCCAGCAGTTTAGAGATTGGAAAACTGTTTTTT. Translation gives CASSLEIGKLFF.